The entry below gives a single TCR beta chain sequence along with its context. The table lists this clonotype with a few counts. Its recognized antigen is unknown. No base-level quality is on record; no much larger clone is a single base apart. Compared with germline, V lacks 2 bases and J lacks 1 base; bases without a gene match: 5. Sequences MGHRA (CDR1) and YSYEKL (CDR2) are obtained from the germline V gene. Reading from cysteine to phenylalanine, the CDR3 counts 16 amino acids. The kept DNA is CDR3 alone, 48 bases in frame from the first base. Library preparation used RT-PCR. TCRdb shows the sequencer as NextSeq 550. In TCRdb, the public reads were trimmed at Q25 with fastp and aligned with MiXCR, with productive beta chains retained. Duplicate CDR3 protein sequences are folded into a single record with the most common DNA and genes. Across this sample there are about a million distinct CDR3 sequences, with about a sixth seen only once. Under 6.5% of the sample is held by the ten biggest clonotypes.

The sample comes from a study of patients and donors after allogeneic stem cell transplantation (dated by TCRdb to the early 2020s). Sequencing used blood, either unsorted or a sorted T cell fraction (not recorded which). The TCR sequence derives from a human donor who was either an allogeneic HSCT recipient or a stem cell or donor lymphocyte infusion donor (not recorded which). It is not recorded whose cells these are; they may come from a transplant donor. The rearrangement combines TRBV4-1 with TRBJ2-5; 9 junctional bases match TRBD2. CDR3 region: CASSQLAGVLQETQYF. The DNA reads TGCGCCAGCAGCCAATTAGCGGGGGTCCTCCAAGAGACCCAGTACTTC.